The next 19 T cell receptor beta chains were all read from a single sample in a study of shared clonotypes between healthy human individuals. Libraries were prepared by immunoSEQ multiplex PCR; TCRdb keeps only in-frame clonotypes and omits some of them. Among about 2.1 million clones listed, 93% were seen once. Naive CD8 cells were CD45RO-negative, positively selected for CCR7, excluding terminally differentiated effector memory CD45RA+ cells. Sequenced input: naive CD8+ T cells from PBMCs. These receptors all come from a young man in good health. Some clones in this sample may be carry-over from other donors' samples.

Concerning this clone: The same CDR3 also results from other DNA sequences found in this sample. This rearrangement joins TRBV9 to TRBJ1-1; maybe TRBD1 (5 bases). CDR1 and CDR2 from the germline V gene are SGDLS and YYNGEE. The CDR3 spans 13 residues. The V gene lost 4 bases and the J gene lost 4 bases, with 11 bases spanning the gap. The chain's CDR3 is CASSLGGGTEAFF. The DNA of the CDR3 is TGTGCCAGCAGCCTTGGGGGGGGCACTGAAGCTTTCTTT.

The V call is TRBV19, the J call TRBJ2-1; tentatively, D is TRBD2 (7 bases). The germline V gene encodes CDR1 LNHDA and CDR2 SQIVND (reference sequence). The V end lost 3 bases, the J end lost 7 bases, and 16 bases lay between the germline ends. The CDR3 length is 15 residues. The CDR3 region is CASSIIWGGQNEQFF. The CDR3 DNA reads TGTGCCAGTAGTATTATTTGGGGGGGGCAGAATGAGCAGTTCTTC.

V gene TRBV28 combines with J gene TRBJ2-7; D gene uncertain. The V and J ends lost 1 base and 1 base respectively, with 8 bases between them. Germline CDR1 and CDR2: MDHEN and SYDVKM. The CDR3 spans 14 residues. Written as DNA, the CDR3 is TGTGCCAGCAGTTTATCCGTGATTTCCTACGAGCAGTACTTC. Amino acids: CASSLSVISYEQYF.

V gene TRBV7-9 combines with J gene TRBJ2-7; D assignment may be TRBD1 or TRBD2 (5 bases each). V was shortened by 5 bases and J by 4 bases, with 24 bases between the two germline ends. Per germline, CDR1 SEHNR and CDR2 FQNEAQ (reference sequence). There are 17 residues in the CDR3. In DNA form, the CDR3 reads TGTGCCAGCAGCACAAGAACCGGGACCCGGGGTTTATACGAGCAGTACTTC. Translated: CASSTRTGTRGLYEQYF.

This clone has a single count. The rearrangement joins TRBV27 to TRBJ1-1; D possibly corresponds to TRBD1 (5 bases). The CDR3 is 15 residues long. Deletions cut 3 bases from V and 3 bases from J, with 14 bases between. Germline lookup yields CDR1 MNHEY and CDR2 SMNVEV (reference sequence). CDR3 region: CASSFYTGIDTEAFF. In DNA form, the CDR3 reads TGTGCCAGCAGTTTCTACACAGGAATAGACACTGAAGCTTTCTTT.

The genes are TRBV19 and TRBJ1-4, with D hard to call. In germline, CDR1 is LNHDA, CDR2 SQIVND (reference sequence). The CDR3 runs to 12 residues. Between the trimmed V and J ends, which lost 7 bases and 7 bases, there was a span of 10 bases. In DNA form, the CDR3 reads TGTGCCAGTACCGCGATAGGTGAAAAACTGTTTTTT. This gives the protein CASTAIGEKLFF.

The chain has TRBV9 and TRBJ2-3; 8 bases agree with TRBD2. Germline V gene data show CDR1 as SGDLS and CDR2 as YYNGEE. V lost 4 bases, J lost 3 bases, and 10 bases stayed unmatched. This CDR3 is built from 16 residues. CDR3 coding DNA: TGTGCCAGCAGCCACGGGCGGGAGGAGGTAACAGATACGCAGTATTTT. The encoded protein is CASSHGREEVTDTQYF.

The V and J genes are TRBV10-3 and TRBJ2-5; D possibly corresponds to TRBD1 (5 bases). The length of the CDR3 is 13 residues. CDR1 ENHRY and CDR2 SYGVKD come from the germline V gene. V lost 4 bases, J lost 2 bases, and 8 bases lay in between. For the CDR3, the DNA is TGTGCCATCAGTGGGACACTGCAAGAGACCCAGTACTTC. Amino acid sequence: CAISGTLQETQYF.

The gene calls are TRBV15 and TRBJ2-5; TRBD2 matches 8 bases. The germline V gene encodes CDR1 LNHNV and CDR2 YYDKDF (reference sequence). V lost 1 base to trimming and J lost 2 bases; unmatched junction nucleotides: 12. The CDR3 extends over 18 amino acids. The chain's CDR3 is CATSRAWVVSGTQETQYF. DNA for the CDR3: TGTGCCACCAGCAGAGCCTGGGTAGTTAGCGGGACACAAGAGACCCAGTACTTC.

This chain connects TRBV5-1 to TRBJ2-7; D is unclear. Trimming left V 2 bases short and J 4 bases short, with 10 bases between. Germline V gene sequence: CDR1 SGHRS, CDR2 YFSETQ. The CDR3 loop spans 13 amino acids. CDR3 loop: CASSLSVPYEQYF. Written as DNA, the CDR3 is TGCGCCAGCAGCTTATCAGTCCCTTACGAGCAGTACTTC.

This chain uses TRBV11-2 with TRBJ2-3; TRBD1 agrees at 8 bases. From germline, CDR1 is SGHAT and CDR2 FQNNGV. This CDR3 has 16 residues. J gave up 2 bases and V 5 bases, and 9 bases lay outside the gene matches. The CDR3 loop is CASSLPDRAPTDTQYF. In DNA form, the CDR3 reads TGTGCCAGCAGCCTACCGGACAGGGCGCCCACAGATACGCAGTATTTT.

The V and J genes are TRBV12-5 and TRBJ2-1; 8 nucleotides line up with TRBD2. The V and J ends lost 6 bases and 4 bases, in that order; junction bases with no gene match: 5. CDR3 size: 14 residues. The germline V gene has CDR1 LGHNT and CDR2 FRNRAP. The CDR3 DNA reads TGTGCTAGTGGCCTTAGCGGGACGTACAATGAGCAGTTCTTC. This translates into CASGLSGTYNEQFF.

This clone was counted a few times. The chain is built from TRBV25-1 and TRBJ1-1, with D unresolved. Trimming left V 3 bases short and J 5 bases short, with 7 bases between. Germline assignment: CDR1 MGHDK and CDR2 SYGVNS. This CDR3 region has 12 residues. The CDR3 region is CASSDLGTEAFF. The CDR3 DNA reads TGTGCCAGCAGTGACTTGGGGACTGAAGCTTTCTTT. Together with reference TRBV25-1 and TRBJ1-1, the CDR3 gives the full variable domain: EADIYQTPRYLVIGTGKKITLECSQTMGHDKMYWYQQDPGMELHLIHYSYGVNSTEKGDLSSESTVSRIRTEHFPLTLESARPSHTSQYLCASSDLGTEAFFGQGTRLTVV.

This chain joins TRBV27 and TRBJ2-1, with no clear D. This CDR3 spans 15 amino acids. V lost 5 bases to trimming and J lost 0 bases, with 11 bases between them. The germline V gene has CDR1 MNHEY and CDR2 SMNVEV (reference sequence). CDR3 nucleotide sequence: TGTGCCAGCAGTGTAGGAATGAGCTCCTACAATGAGCAGTTCTTC. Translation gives CASSVGMSSYNEQFF.

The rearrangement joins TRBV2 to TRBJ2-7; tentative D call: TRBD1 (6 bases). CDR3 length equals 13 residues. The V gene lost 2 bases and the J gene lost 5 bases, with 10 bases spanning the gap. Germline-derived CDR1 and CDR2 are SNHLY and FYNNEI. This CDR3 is CASSEFRGHEQYF. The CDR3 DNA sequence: TGTGCCAGCAGTGAATTCAGGGGCCACGAGCAGTACTTC.

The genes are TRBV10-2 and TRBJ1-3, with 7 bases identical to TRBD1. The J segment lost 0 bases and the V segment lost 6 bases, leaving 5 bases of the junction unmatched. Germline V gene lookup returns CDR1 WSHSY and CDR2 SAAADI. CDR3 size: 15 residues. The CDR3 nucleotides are TGCGCCAGCAGAACAGGGGACTACTCTGGAAACACCATATATTTT. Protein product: CASRTGDYSGNTIYF.

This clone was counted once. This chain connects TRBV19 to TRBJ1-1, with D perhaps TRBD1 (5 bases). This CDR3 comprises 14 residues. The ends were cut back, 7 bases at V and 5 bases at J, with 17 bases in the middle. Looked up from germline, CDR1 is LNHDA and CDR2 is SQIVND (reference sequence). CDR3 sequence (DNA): TGTGCCAGTAATTCGGGGGAGGGAAGGACTGAAGCTTTCTTT. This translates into CASNSGEGRTEAFF.

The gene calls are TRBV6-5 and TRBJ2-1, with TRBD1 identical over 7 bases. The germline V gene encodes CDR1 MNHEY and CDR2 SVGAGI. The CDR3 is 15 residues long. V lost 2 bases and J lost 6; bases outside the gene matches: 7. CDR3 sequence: CASSYLGTDINEQFF. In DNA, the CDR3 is TGTGCCAGCAGTTACCTCGGGACAGATATCAATGAGCAGTTCTTC.

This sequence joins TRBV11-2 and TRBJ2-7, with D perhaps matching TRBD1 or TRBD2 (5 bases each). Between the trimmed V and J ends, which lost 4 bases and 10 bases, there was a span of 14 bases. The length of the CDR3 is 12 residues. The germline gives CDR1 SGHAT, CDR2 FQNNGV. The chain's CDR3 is CASSSPLGAQYF. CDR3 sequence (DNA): TGTGCCAGCAGCTCCCCTCTCGGGGCCCAGTACTTC.